The TCR beta chain under discussion was sequenced for a study of metastatic and nonmetastatic thyroid tumors. Background on the study: The authors compared repertoires across blood and tumor or nodule tissue from malignant and benign thyroid patients.

V gave up 6 bases and J gave up 7 bases; unmatched junction bases: 8. Germline assignment: CDR1 KGHSH and CDR2 LQKENI. The CDR3 loop spans 13 amino acids. In its sample, this clone was seen many times. Its specificity is unknown. Not a single patient had been given any form of treatment at any point before undergoing thyroid surgery. In the study's own analysis: A classifier for distant metastasis in papillary thyroid cancer was constructed using CDR3 differences observed across clinicopathological groups. TCRdb re-clonotyped the PCR reads through MiXCR. Here the V and J calls rest on TCRdb's processing, not on the authors' analysis. The sample holds 15,000 or so clones, about 12% seen once. Findings of the study overall: Reported TCR beta diversity, measured in blood and tumor, was significantly higher for malignant thyroid tumors than for benign nodules.

Sequenced input: blood. This chain links TRBV18 with TRBJ1-2; 7 nucleotides agree with TRBD1. This clonotype was sampled from a female donor with papillary thyroid cancer or a benign thyroid nodule (not recorded which). Some clones in this sample may be carry-over from other donors' samples. In DNA form, the CDR3 reads TGTGCCAGCTCCTCGGACAGGTCCGGTGGCTACACCTTC. Translated: CASSSDRSGGYTF.